This T cell receptor (beta chain) was documented in a study of blood T cell repertoires in COVID-19 (dated by TCRdb to 2020 to 2022). Looking at the study overall: Collaborator samples came from the United States, Italy and Spain and covered acute and convalescent phases of COVID-19. Samples came from the ongoing ImmuneRACE study (first 160 participants) plus 1,254 subjects from 6 global collaborators. The dataset comprised deeply sampled blood TCRbeta repertoires from subjects exposed to, actively infected with, or recovered from COVID-19. Where available, HLA class I and class II types were obtained from metadata supplied by the sample provider rather than from assay-based typing. The repertoires were made available in a free public database intended to serve as a resource for research on the immune response to SARS-CoV-2. The prospective study material was composed of cDNA or gDNA derived from T cells, B-cell-depleted T cells, or PBMCs. A de-identified subject ID, COVID-19 status, age in years and sex were almost always included in the sample metadata.

With regard to this clone: No cognate antigen has been identified for it. Base quality data are lacking; no much larger clone is found one base away.

Participants in the prospective study were enrolled through a virtual design, were aged roughly 18 to 100 years, and lived in 24 United States geographic areas. In the prospective study, cohorts were assigned on the basis of participant-reported clinical history obtained from a screening survey and a study questionnaire. For ImmuneRACE Cohort 3, a participant was defined as recovered based on two consecutive negative NP/OP PCR tests, clearance by a healthcare professional, or resolution of symptoms. Each participant in the prospective study had whole blood, serum and a nasopharyngeal or oropharyngeal swab collected by mobile phlebotomists. Additional blood draws and questionnaires over an approximately two-month period could optionally be provided by prospective study participants. Blood samples from the prospective study were shipped frozen or at room temperature prior to DNA extraction. Including the terminal cysteine and phenylalanine, the CDR3 comprises 14 residues. Kept here is only the CDR3 DNA, which spans 42 bases and is read in frame from base 1. V has 10 bases trimmed and J has 6 bases trimmed; junction bases matching no gene number 13. Per the germline V gene (reference sequence), MNHEY is the CDR1 and SMNVEV is the CDR2.

The study at large found these results: How much clinical and demographic metadata was included differed by source and by participant, and the metadata was provided uncurated.

TCRbeta CDR3 regions were amplified from genomic DNA by means of the immunoSEQ Assay, a bias-controlled multiplex PCR. From the authors' description of their analysis: The number of nucleated cells in each sample was estimated from the amplification of reference gene primers within the assay. To quantify the absolute abundance of each unique TCRbeta CDR3 rearrangement, sequence reads were collapsed and filtered. Productive Simpson clonality was computed per sample as the square root of Simpson's diversity index over productive rearrangements. Here the immuneACCESS table is served through TCRdb, limited to in-frame sequences with V and J called. Missing clones are a known gap in these copies; in checked studies unresolved V genes cover under half, and the rest lacks a known reason. V and J calls and clone size follow that table, whereas D and trimming were derived from the DNA. The sample table lists a few hundred thousand clones, 80% to 95% of them with a count of one. The ten biggest clones cover around 0.6% of the sample.

The sample was PBMCs or T cells enriched from blood (not recorded which). This sequence originates from a man aged 18 to 29 who had recovered from COVID-19. The rearranged segments are TRBV27 and TRBJ1-1, with 8 bases in between that match TRBD1. The DNA sequence is TGTGCCACCAGAACTGGACAGGGCCTTCCTGAAGCTTTCTTT. It is translated as CATRTGQGLPEAFF.